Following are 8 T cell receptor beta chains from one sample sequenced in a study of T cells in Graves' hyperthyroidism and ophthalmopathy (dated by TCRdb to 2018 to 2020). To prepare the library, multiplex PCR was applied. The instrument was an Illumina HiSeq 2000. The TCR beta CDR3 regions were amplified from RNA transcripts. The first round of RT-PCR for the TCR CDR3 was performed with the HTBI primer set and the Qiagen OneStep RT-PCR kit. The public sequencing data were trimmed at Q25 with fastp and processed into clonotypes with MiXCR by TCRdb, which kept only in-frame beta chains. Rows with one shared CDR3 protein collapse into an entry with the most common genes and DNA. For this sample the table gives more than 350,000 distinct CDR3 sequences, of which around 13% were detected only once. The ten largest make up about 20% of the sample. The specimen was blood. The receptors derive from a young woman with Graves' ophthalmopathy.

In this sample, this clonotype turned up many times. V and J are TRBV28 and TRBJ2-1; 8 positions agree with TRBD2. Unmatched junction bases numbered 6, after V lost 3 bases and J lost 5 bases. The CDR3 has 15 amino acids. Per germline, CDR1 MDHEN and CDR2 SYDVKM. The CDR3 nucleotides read TGTGCCAGCAGTTTGCGGCGGGGGGCCCACAATGAGCAGTTCTTC. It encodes CASSLRRGAHNEQFF.

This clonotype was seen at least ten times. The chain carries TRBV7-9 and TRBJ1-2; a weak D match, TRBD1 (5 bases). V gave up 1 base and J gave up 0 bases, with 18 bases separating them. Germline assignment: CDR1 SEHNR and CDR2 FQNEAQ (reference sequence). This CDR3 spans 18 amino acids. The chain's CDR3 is CASSLEAGFNRANYGYTF. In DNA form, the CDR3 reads TGTGCCAGCAGCTTAGAGGCAGGGTTTAATCGAGCTAACTATGGCTACACCTTC.

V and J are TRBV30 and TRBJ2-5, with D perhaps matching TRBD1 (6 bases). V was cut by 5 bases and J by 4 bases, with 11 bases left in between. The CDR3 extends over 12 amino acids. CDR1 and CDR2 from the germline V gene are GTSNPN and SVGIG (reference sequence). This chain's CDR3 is CAWAGAGETQYF. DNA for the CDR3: TGTGCCTGGGCAGGGGCCGGAGAGACCCAGTACTTC.

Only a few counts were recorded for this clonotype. DNA for the CDR3: TGTGCCACCAGTGATTTACAGGGTCGGGCTTTCTTT. Its protein product is CATSDLQGRAFF. The chain couples TRBV24-1 to TRBJ1-1, with D possibly TRBD1 on 6 matching bases. Germline values: CDR1 KGHDR, CDR2 SFDVKD. The CDR3 loop spans 12 amino acids. With 1 base removed from V and 11 bases from J, the gap between germline ends came to 10 bases.

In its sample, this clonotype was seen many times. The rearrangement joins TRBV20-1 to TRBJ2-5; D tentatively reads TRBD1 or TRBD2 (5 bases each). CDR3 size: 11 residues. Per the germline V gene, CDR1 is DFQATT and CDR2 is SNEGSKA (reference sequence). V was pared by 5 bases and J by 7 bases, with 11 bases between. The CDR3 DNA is TGCAGTGCTCGGGGCGAGGGGACCCAGTACTTC. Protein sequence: CSARGEGTQYF.

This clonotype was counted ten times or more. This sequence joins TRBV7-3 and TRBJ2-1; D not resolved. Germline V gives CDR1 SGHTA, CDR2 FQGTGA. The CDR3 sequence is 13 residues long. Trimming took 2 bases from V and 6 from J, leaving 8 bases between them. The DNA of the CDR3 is TGTGCCAGCAGCTTACCACCCTTCAATGAGCAGTTCTTC. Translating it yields CASSLPPFNEQFF.

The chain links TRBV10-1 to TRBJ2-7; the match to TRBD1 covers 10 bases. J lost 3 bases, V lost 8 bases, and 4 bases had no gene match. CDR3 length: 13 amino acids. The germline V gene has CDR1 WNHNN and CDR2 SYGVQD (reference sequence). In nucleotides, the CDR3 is TGCGCCAGCTCGGGACAGGGGCTCTACGAGCAGTACTTC. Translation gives CASSGQGLYEQYF.

The CDR3 reads CASSFTTSGGPDTQYF. In nucleotides, the CDR3 is TGTGCCAGCAGCTTCACGACTAGCGGGGGGCCAGATACGCAGTATTTT. V usage is TRBV6-1 and J usage is TRBJ2-3; 13 bases are a match to TRBD2. Germline values: CDR1 MNHNS, CDR2 SASEGT. V was pared by 6 bases and J by 4 bases, with 7 bases of the junction left unmatched. The CDR3 is made up of 16 amino acids.